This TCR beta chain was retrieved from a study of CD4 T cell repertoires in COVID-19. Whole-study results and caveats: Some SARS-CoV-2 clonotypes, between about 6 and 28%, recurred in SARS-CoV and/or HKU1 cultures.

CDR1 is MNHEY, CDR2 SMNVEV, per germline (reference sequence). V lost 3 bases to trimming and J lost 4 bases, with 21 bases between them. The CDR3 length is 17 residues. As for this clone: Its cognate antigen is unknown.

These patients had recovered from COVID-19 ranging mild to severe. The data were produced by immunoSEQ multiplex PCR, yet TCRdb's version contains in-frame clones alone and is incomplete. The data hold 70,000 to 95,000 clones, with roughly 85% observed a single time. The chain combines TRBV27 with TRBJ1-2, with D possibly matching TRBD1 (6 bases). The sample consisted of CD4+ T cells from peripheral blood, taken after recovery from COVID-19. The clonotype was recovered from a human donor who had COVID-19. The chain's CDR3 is CASSLTSGQQGLYGYTF. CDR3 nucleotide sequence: TGTGCCAGCAGTTTGACTAGTGGTCAACAGGGCCTCTATGGCTACACCTTC.